Listed here are 9 T cell receptor beta chains from one sample, sequenced in a study of T cells after yellow fever vaccination. TCRdb re-analysed the 5' RACE reads in MiXCR, keeping a single row per CDR3 protein. The repertoire holds about 550,000 distinct CDR3 sequences, with about 19% as singletons. The starting material was PBMCs, obtained 15 days after the yellow fever booster vaccination. The source of these receptors is a man aged 25 to 40 who received the YFV17D yellow fever vaccine.

The chain carries TRBV28 and TRBJ2-5; D is ambiguous. Germline loops: CDR1 MDHEN, CDR2 SYDVKM. V was clipped by 8 bases and J by 7 bases, with 14 bases between them. The CDR3 contains 12 residues. CDR3 loop: CASATRGRTQYF. The CDR3 DNA sequence: TGTGCCAGCGCTACCCGCGGTAGGACCCAGTACTTC.

Only a few counts were recorded for this clonotype. The rearrangement uses TRBV7-2 and TRBJ1-3, with D possibly matching TRBD1 (5 bases). Deletions cut 4 bases from V and 0 bases from J, with 13 bases between. Germline V gene lookup returns CDR1 SGHTA and CDR2 FQGNSA. CDR3 length: 16 residues. DNA for the CDR3: TGTGCCAGCAGCTCGAAGCGGGGCCGCTCTGGAAACACCATATATTTT. It translates to CASSSKRGRSGNTIYF.

This sequence joins TRBV7-2 and TRBJ2-5, with 13 bases that match TRBD2. The CDR3 consists of 16 residues. J was trimmed by 4 bases and V by 5 bases; bases with no gene match: 7. Germline V gene data show CDR1 as SGHTA and CDR2 as FQGNSA. The CDR3 is CASSTGLAGFLETQYF. The CDR3 region has the DNA TGTGCCAGCAGCACGGGACTAGCGGGATTTTTAGAGACCCAGTACTTC.

The chain joins TRBV7-8 to TRBJ2-7; 15 bases line up with TRBD2. Germline-derived CDR1 and CDR2 are SGHVS and FQNEAQ. This CDR3 comprises 17 residues. The ends lost 5 bases at V and 7 bases at J; junction bases unmatched: 12. Written as DNA, the CDR3 is TGTGCCAGCAGCCCTATAAGGACTAGCGGGAGGGCCGGGGAGCAGTACTTC. Protein product: CASSPIRTSGRAGEQYF.

The chain has TRBV5-1 and TRBJ1-4, with no clear D. The CDR3 is 15 amino acids. The V gene lost 0 bases and the J gene lost 1 base, with 7 bases spanning the gap. CDR1 is SGHRS and CDR2 is YFSETQ in the germline V gene. The CDR3 DNA reads as TGCGCCAGCAGCTTGGAAGGGCTAACTAATGAAAAACTGTTTTTT. Protein product: CASSLEGLTNEKLFF.

The rearrangement uses TRBV27 and TRBJ2-7, with 7 nucleotides matching TRBD1. The CDR3 runs 15 residues. Looked up from germline, CDR1 is MNHEY and CDR2 is SMNVEV (reference sequence). Losses at the gene ends were 4 bases for V and 5 bases for J; bases not matched to a gene: 11. The DNA for the CDR3 is TGTGCCAGCAGTTCTAACCCCACAGGGGCGAACGAGCAGTACTTC. Protein sequence: CASSSNPTGANEQYF.

This clonotype was detected only a few times. As DNA, the CDR3 is TGTGCCAGCAGTTCTAATGCGGGAGCAGGATATGAGCAGTTCTTC. This sequence encodes CASSSNAGAGYEQFF. The V and J genes are TRBV12-3 or TRBV12-4 and TRBJ2-1; 7 bases are a match to TRBD2. V gave up 4 bases and J gave up 8 bases; unmatched junction bases: 11. The CDR3 runs 15 residues.

The genes are TRBV7-6 and TRBJ2-2; D not certain. The CDR3 runs to 15 residues. Germline lookup yields CDR1 SGHVS and CDR2 FNYEAQ. The V end was cut by 5 bases, the J end by 2 bases, with 12 bases between. The DNA of the CDR3 is TGTGCCAGCAGCCCCCTGACTTACAACACCGGGGAGCTGTTTTTT. Its translation is CASSPLTYNTGELFF.

This chain links TRBV12-3 or TRBV12-4 with TRBJ1-1; TRBD1 matches at 7 bases. This CDR3 region has 16 residues. V shed 6 bases and J 1 base; nucleotides not matched to a gene: 11. The CDR3 loop reads CASSLDREGPNTEAFF. The CDR3 DNA is TGTGCCAGCAGCCTCGACAGGGAGGGGCCGAACACTGAAGCTTTCTTT.